The clone carrying this T cell receptor beta chain has ten or more counts. This entry belongs to a study of response to subunit inactivated influenza vaccine. TCRdb used MiXCR to reprocess the RT-PCR reads, holding one entry per CDR3 protein. The sample yields 150,000 or so distinct CDR3 sequences, approximately 11% seen once. V lost 3 bases to trimming and J lost 3 bases, with 14 bases between them. Germline CDR1 SGHDN, CDR2 FVKESK. The length of the CDR3 is 15 residues. V usage is TRBV14 and J usage is TRBJ1-2, with D maybe TRBD1 (5 bases). The clonotype was recovered from a man aged 50 to 59 who received an inactivated influenza vaccine. The sample was non-naive T cells sorted from PBMCs, taken 35 to 45 days after vaccination. The CDR3 DNA follows: TGTGCCAGCAGCCACACCGGGGGGGACTACTATGGCTACACCTTC. Translated, it gives CASSHTGGDYYGYTF.